The rows below give T cell receptor beta chains drawn from one sample of a study of shared clonotypes between healthy human individuals. Generated by immunoSEQ multiplex PCR, the TCRdb table keeps only in-frame clones and is missing some. The table shows some 2.1 million clones, with about 95% occurring only once. What was sequenced was naive CD8+ T cells sorted from blood. The source of these receptors is a man between 18 and 29 years old in good health. Both conserved end residues are part of each CDR3. Fields, in order: V gene, D gene, clone size, J gene, CDR3 DNA, CDR3 protein. The D gene is left open where the match is weak. Clone size appears in some rows only: once, few, many, or a class for an expanded clone.

>TRBV7-9|TRBD1|.|TRBJ2-1
TGTGCCAGCAGCTTCTGGACAGGGGGGAGATACAATGAGCAGTTCTTC
CASSFWTGGRYNEQFF
>TRBV7-3|.|.|TRBJ2-1
TGTGCCAGCAGCCCCGGTCCCCTTACGGGGGCGGTCAATGAGCAGTTCTTC
CASSPGPLTGAVNEQFF
>TRBV7-2|TRBD2|.|TRBJ2-1
TGTGCCAGCAGCTTGGGACTAGCTGTATATGAGCAGTTCTTC
CASSLGLAVYEQFF
>TRBV6-6|TRBD1|few|TRBJ2-7
TGTGCCAGCAGCCACCTAGGGACAGAAGACTACGAGCAGTACTTC
CASSHLGTEDYEQYF
>TRBV9|TRBD2|.|TRBJ2-1
TGTGCCAGCTTCCAAGGTGCGGGAGGCCCTTGGGTTGAGCAGTTCTTC
CASFQGAGGPWVEQFF
>TRBV10-3|.|.|TRBJ2-3
TGTGCCATCAGTGAAGGGGTGGGTCGGGCAGATACGCAGTATTTT
CAISEGVGRADTQYF
>TRBV13|TRBD2|.|TRBJ2-7
TGTGCCAGCAGTAGCGGGGGGTCCTACGAGCAGTACTTC
CASSSGGSYEQYF
>TRBV4-1|TRBD2|once|TRBJ2-7
TGCGCCAGCAGCGCTCGACTAGCGGGAACGAGCTACGAGCAGTACTTC
CASSARLAGTSYEQYF
>TRBV27|.|.|TRBJ2-7
TGTGCCAGCAGCTTGTTGGTGGGGGGGCGGGTCTACGAGCAGTACTTC
CASSLLVGGRVYEQYF
>TRBV19|.|.|TRBJ2-7
TGTGCCAGTAGTAGGGGCTTCGACAGCTCCTACGAGCAGTACTTC
CASSRGFDSSYEQYF
>TRBV5-6|.|.|TRBJ1-3
TGTGCCAGCAGCCGAACAGAGTCTGGAAACACCATATATTTT
CASSRTESGNTIYF
>TRBV7-9|TRBD1|.|TRBJ2-5
TGTGCCAGCAGCTTAGCGTCCGGGACAGAAGAGACCCAGTACTTC
CASSLASGTEETQYF
>TRBV30|TRBD1|.|TRBJ2-7
TGTGCCTGGGGCACGGGGACAGACTACGAGCAGTACTTC
CAWGTGTDYEQYF
>TRBV5-6|.|.|TRBJ2-3
TGTGCCAGCACCATCCTTCGAGATACGCAGTATTTT
CASTILRDTQYF
>TRBV27|.|.|TRBJ1-6
TGTGCCAGCACCGAGAGGGCCAGCTCACCCCTCCACTTT
CASTERASSPLHF
>TRBV4-3|.|.|TRBJ2-7
TGCGCCAGCAGCCAAGATGAGGGGGAGGGCCTCGAGCAGTACTTC
CASSQDEGEGLEQYF
>TRBV7-9|TRBD1|.|TRBJ2-1
TGTGCCAGCAGCCCAGGACAGGGTGGCTACAATGAGCAGTTCTTC
CASSPGQGGYNEQFF